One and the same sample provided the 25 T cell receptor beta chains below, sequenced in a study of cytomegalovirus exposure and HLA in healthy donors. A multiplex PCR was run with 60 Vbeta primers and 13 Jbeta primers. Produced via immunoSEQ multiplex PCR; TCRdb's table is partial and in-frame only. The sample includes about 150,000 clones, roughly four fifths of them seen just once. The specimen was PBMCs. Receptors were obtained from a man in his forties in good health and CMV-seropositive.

CDR3 region: CASSQQGTLREKLFF. CDR3 DNA sequence: TGTGCCAGCAGTCAACAGGGGACCTTACGGGAAAAACTGTTTTTT. This chain joins TRBV9 and TRBJ1-4; TRBD1 matches at 7 bases. The V gene's germline CDR1 is SGDLS and CDR2 YYNGEE. This CDR3 has 15 amino acids. V dropped 5 bases and J dropped 8; count of bases not matched to a gene: 12.

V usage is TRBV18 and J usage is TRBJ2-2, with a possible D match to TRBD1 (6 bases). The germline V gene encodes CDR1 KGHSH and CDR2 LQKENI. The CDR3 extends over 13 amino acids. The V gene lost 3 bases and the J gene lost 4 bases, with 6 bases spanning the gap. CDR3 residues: CASSPDSTGELFF. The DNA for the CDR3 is TGTGCCAGCTCACCGGACAGCACCGGGGAGCTGTTTTTT.

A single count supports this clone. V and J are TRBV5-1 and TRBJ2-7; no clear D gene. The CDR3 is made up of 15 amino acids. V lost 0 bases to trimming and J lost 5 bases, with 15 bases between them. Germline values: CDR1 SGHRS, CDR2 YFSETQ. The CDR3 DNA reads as TGCGCCAGCAGCTTGGCCGGTAGCCCAGAGGACGAGCAGTACTTC. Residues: CASSLAGSPEDEQYF.

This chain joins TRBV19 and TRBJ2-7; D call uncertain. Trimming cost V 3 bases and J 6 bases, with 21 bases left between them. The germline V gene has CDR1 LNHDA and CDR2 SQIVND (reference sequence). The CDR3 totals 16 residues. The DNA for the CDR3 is TGTGCCAGTAGTATTCCCGGGTCTTCCCCAGATGGCGAGCAGTACTTC. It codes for CASSIPGSSPDGEQYF. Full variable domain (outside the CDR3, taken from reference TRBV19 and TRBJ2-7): DGGITQSPKYLFRKEGQNVTLSCEQNLNHDAMYWYRQDPGQGLRLIYYSQIVNDFQKGDIAEGYSVSREKKESFPLTVTSAQKNPTAFYLCASSIPGSSPDGEQYFGPGTRLTVT.

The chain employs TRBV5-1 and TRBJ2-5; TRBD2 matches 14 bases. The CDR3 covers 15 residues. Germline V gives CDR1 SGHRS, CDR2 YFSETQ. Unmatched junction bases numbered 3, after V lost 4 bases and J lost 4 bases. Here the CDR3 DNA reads TGCGCCAGCAGCGTGGGACTAGCGGGAGTAGAGACCCAGTACTTC. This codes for CASSVGLAGVETQYF.

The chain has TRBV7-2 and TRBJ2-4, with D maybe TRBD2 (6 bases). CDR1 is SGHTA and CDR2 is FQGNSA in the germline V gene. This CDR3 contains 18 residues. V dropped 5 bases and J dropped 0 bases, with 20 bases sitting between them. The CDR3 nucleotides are TGTGCCAGCAGCACCCGACTAGTCGGGGGTGGAGCCAAAAACATTCAGTACTTC. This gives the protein CASSTRLVGGGAKNIQYF. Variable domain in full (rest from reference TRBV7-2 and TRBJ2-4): GAGVSQSPSNKVTEKGKDVELRCDPISGHTALYWYRQSLGQGLEFLIYFQGNSAPDKSGLPSDRFSAERTGGSVSTLTIQRTQQEDSAVYLCASSTRLVGGGAKNIQYFGAGTRLSVL.

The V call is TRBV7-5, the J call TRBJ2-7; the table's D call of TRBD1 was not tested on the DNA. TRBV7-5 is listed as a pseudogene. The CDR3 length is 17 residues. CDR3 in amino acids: CARSFPDSELPTYEQYF. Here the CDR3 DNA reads TGTGCCAGAAGCTTCCCGGACAGTGAGCTACCTACCTACGAGCAGTACTTC.

The CDR3 region has the DNA TGTGCCAGCAGCTTACGCGCTAGTAATGAGCAGTTCTTC. It yields the protein CASSLRASNEQFF. The chain carries TRBV7-3 and TRBJ2-1; no clear D. Germline V gives CDR1 SGHTA, CDR2 FQGTGA. CDR3 length: 13 residues. V was cut by 2 bases and J by 7 bases, with 9 bases left in between.

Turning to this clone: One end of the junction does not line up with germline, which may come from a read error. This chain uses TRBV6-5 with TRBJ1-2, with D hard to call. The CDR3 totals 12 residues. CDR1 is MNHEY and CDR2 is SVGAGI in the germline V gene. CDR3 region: CASRRQSYGYTF. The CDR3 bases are TGTGCAAGCAGGAGGCAGAGCTATGGCTACACCTTC.

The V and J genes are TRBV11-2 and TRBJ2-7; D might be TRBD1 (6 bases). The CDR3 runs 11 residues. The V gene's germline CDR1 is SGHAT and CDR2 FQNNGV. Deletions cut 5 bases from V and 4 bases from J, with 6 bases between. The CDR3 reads CASSGQYEQYF. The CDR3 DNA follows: TGTGCCAGCAGCGGACAGTACGAGCAGTACTTC.

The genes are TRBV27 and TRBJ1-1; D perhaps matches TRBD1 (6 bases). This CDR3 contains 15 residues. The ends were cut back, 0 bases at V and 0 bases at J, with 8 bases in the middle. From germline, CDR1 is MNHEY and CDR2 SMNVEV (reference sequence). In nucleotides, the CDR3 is TGTGCCAGCAGTTTATCGGGGGCTGTGAACACTGAAGCTTTCTTT. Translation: CASSLSGAVNTEAFF.

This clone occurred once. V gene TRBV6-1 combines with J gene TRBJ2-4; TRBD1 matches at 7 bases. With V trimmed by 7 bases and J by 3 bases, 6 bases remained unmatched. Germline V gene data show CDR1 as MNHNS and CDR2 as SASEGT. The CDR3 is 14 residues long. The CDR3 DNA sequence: TGTGCCAGCAAGTTGGGACAGCTCAAAAACATTCAGTACTTC. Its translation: CASKLGQLKNIQYF.

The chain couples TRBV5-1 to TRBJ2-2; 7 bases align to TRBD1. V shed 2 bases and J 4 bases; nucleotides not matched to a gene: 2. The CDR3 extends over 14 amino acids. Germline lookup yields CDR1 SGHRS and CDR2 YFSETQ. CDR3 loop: CASSFTGVTGELFF. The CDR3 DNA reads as TGCGCCAGCAGCTTCACAGGGGTCACCGGGGAGCTGTTTTTT.

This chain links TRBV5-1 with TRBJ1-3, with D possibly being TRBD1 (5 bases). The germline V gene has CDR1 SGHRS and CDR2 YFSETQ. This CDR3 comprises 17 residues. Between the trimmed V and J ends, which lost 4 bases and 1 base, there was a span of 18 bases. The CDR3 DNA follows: TGCGCCAGCAGCCAGACACTGATTGGGGGGTCTGGAAACACCATATATTTT. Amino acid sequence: CASSQTLIGGSGNTIYF.

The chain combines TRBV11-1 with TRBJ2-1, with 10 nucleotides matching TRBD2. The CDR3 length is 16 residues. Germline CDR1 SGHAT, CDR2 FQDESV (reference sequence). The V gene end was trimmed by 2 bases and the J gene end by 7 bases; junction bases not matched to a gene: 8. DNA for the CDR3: TGTGCCAGCAGCTTAAGAGCGGGAGGGCCGGGGAATGAGCAGTTCTTC. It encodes CASSLRAGGPGNEQFF.

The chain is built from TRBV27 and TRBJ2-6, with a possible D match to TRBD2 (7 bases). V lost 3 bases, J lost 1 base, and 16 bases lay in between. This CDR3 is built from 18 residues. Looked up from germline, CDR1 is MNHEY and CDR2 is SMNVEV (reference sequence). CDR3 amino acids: CASSFEGGQASGANVLTF. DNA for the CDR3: TGTGCCAGCAGTTTTGAGGGGGGGCAGGCGTCTGGGGCCAACGTCCTGACTTTC.

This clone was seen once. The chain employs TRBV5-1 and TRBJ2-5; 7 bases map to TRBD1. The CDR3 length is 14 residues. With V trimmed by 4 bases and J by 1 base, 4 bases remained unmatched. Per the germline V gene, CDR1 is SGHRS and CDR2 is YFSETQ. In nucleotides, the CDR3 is TGCGCCAGCAGCCCTGGGACAGTCCAAGAGACCCAGTACTTC. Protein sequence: CASSPGTVQETQYF.

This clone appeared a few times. CDR3 loop: CASGHIPATWTTNEKLFF. CDR3 DNA: TGTGCTAGTGGCCATATTCCGGCGACTTGGACAACTAATGAAAAACTGTTTTTT. This sequence joins TRBV12-5 and TRBJ1-4; no firm D call. V lost 6 bases, J lost 0 bases, and 20 bases lay in between. Looked up from germline, CDR1 is LGHNT and CDR2 is FRNRAP. The CDR3 runs 18 residues.

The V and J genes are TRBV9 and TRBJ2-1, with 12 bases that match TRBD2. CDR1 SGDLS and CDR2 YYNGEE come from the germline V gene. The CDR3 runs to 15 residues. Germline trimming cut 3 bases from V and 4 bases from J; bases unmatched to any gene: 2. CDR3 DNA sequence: TGTGCCAGCAGCGCTAGCGGGGGGGATTACAATGAGCAGTTCTTC. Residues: CASSASGGDYNEQFF.

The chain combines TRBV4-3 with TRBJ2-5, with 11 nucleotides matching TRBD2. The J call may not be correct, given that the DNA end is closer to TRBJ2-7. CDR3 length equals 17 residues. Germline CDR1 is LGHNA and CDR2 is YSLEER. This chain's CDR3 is CASSQEYGTSGSYEQYF. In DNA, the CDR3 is TGCGCCAGCAGCCAAGAGTACGGGACTAGCGGCTCCTACGAGCAGTACTTC.

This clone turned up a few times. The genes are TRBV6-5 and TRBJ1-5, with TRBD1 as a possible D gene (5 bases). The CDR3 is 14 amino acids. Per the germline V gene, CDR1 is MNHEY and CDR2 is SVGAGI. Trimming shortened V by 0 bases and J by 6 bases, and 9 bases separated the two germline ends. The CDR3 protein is CASSYSSGVQPQHF. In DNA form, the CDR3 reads TGTGCCAGCAGTTACTCGTCGGGGGTTCAGCCCCAGCATTTT.

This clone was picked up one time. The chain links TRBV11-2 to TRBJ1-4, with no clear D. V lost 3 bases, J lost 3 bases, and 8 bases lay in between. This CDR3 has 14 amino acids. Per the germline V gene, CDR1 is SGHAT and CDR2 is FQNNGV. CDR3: CASSFRRANEKLFF. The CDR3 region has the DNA TGTGCCAGCAGCTTCCGGCGGGCTAATGAAAAACTGTTTTTT.

The chain's CDR3 is CASSFDYRGSETQYF. CDR3 in DNA: TGTGCCAGCAGTTTCGACTACAGGGGCTCGGAGACCCAGTACTTC. V usage is TRBV6-5 and J usage is TRBJ2-5; 7 positions match TRBD1. CDR3 size: 15 residues. V trimming: 4 bases; J trimming: 5 bases; junction bases outside the gene matches: 10. Germline lookup yields CDR1 MNHEY and CDR2 SVGAGI.

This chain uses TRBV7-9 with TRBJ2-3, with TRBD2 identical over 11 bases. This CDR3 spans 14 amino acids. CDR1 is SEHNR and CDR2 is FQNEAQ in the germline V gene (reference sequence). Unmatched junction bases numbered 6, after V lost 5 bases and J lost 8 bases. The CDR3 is CASSKLAGEGTQYF. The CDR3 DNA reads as TGTGCCAGCAGCAAACTAGCGGGAGAGGGTACGCAGTATTTT.

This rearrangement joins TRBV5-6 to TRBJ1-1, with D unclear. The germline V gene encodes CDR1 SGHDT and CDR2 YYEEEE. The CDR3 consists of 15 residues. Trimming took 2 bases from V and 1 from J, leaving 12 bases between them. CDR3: CASSFVSLGNTEAFF. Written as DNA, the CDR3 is TGTGCCAGCAGCTTTGTTAGTCTAGGGAACACTGAAGCTTTCTTT.